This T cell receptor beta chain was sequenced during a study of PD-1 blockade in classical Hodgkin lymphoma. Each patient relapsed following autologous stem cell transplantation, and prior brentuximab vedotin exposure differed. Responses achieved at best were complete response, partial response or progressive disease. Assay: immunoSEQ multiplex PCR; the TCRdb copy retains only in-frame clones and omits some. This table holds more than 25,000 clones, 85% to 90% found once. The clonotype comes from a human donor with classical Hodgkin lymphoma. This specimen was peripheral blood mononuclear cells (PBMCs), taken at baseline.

The CDR3, as DNA: TGTGCCAGCAGCCAAGAGGGGGACTCAAAAGACGAGCAGTACTTC. Translation gives CASSQEGDSKDEQYF. The rearrangement uses TRBV14 and TRBJ2-7, with D possibly matching TRBD2 (6 bases). The germline gives CDR1 SGHDN, CDR2 FVKESK. The length of the CDR3 is 15 residues. V shed 0 bases and J shed 5 bases, with 14 bases lying between them.